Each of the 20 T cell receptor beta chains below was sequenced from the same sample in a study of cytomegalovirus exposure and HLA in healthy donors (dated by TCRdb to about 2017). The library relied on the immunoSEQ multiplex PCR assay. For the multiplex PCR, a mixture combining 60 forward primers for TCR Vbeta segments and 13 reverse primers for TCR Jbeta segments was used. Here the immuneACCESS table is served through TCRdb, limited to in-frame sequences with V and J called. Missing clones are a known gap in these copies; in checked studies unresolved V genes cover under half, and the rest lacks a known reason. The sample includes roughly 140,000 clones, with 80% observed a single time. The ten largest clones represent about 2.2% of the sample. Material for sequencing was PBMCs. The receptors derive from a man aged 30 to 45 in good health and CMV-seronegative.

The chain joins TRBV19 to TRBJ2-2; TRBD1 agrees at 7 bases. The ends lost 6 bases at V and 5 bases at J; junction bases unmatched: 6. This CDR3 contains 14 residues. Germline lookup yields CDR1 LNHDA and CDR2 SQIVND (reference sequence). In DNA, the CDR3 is TGTGCCAGTAGAACAGGGGTCCCAACCGGGGAGCTGTTTTTT. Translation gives CASRTGVPTGELFF.

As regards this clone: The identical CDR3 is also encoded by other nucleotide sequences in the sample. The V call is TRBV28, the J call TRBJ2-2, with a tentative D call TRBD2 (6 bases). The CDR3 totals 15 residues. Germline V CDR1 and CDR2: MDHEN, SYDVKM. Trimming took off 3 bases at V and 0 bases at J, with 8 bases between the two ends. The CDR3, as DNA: TGTGCCAGCAGTTTGGGGACTGCGAACACCGGGGAGCTGTTTTTT. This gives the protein CASSLGTANTGELFF.

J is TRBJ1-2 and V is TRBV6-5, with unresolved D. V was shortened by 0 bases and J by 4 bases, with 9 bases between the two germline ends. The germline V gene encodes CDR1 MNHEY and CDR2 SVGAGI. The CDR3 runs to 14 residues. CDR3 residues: CASSYSQDFYGYTF. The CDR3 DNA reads TGTGCCAGCAGTTACTCTCAGGACTTCTATGGCTACACCTTC.

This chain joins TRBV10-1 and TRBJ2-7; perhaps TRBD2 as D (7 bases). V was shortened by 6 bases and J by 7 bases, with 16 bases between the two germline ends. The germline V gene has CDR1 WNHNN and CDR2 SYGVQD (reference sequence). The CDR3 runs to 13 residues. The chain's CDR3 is CASSPRTAGEQYF. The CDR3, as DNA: TGCGCCAGCAGCCCACGGACAGCGGGGGAGCAGTACTTC.

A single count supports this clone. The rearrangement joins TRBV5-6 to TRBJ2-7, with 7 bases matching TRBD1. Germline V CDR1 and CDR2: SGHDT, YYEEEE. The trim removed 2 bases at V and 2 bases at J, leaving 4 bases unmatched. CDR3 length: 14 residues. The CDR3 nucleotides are TGTGCCAGCAGCTTAAAGGGACAGACCTACGAGCAGTACTTC. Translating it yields CASSLKGQTYEQYF.

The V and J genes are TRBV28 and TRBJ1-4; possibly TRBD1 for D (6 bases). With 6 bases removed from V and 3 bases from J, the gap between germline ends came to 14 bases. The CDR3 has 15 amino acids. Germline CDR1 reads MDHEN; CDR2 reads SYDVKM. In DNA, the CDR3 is TGTGCCAGCAGCCCCCGAGGGGGAGCTAATGAAAAACTGTTTTTT. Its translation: CASSPRGGANEKLFF. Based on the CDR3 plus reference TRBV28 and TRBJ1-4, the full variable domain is DVKVTQSSRYLVKRTGEKVFLECVQDMDHENMFWYRQDPGLGLRLIYFSYDVKMKEKGDIPEGYSVSREKKERFSLILESASTNQTSMYLCASSPRGGANEKLFFGSGTQLSVL.

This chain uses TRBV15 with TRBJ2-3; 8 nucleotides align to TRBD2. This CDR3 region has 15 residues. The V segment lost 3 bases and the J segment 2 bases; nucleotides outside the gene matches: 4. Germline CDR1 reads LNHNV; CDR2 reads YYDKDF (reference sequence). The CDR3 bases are TGTGCCACCAGCAGGGGGCGGGGGGCCACAGATACGCAGTATTTT. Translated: CATSRGRGATDTQYF.

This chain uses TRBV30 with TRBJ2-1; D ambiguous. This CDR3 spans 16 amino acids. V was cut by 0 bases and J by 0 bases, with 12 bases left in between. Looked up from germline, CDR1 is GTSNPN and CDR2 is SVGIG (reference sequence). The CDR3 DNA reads TGTGCCTGGAGTGTAATCCGGGTAAGCTCCTACAATGAGCAGTTCTTC. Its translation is CAWSVIRVSSYNEQFF.

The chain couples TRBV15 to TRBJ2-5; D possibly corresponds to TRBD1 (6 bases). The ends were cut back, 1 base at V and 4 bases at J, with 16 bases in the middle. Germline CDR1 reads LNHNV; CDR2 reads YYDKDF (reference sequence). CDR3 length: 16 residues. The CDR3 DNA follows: TGTGCCACCAGCAGAGGCCGTAACAGGGTCGGAGAGACCCAGTACTTC. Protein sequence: CATSRGRNRVGETQYF.

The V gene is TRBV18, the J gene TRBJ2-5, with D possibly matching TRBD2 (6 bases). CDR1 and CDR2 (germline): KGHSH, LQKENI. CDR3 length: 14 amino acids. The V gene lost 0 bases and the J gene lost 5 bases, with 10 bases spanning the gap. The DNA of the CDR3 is TGTGCCAGCTCACCACCGCCCCGGGGGGAGACCCAGTACTTC. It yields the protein CASSPPPRGETQYF.

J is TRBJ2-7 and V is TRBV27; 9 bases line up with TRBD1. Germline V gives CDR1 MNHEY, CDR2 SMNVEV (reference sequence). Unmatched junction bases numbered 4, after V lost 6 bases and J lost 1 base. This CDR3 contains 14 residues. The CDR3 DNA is TGTGCCAGCAGAGGGGACAGGGATTCCTACGAGCAGTACTTC. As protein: CASRGDRDSYEQYF.

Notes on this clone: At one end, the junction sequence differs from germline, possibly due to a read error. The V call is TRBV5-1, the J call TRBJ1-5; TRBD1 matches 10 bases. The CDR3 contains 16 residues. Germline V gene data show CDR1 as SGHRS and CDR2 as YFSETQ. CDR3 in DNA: TGCGCCAGCAGCCCGGGGACAGGGGTTTACAATCAGCCCCAGAATTTT. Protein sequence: CASSPGTGVYNQPQNF.

The DNA of the CDR3 is TGTGCCAGCAGCTTGGACAGGGGGCCCTACAATGAGCAGTTCTTC. It translates to CASSLDRGPYNEQFF. The chain uses TRBV11-2 and TRBJ2-1; 11 nucleotides align to TRBD1. This CDR3 comprises 15 residues. V was pared by 3 bases and J by 2 bases, with 0 bases of the junction left unmatched. CDR1 is SGHAT, CDR2 FQNNGV, per germline. Together with reference TRBV11-2 and TRBJ2-1, the CDR3 gives the full variable domain: EAGVAQSPRYKIIEKRQSVAFWCNPISGHATLYWYQQILGQGPKLLIQFQNNGVVDDSQLPKDRFSAERLKGVDSTLKIQPAKLEDSAVYLCASSLDRGPYNEQFFGPGTRLTVL.

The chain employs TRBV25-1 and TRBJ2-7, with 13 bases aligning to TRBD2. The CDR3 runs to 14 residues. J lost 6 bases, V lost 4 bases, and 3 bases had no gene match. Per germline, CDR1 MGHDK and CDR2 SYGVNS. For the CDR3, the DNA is TGTGCCAGCAGTGGGACTAGCGGGAGACTCGAGCAGTACTTC. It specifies CASSGTSGRLEQYF.

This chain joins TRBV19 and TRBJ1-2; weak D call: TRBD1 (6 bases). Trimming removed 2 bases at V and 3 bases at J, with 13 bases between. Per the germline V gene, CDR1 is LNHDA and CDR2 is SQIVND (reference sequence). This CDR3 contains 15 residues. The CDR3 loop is CASSIQGSSYYGYTF. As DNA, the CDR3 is TGTGCCAGTAGTATACAGGGGTCGTCGTACTATGGCTACACCTTC.

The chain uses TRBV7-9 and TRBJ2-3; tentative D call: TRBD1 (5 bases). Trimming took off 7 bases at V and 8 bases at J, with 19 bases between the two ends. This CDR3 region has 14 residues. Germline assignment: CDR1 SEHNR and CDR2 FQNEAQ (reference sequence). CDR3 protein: CASTRDSPRGTQYF. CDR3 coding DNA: TGTGCCAGCACCCGAGACAGTCCCCGCGGTACGCAGTATTTT.

CDR3 amino acids: CASSVARIGVNEQFF. The CDR3 region has the DNA TGTGCCAGCAGCGTAGCTCGGATAGGGGTCAATGAGCAGTTCTTC. The J gene is TRBJ2-1, the V gene TRBV9; possibly TRBD1 for D (5 bases). Germline CDR1 is SGDLS and CDR2 is YYNGEE. The V end lost 0 bases, the J end lost 6 bases, and 13 bases lay between the germline ends. The CDR3 length is 15 residues.

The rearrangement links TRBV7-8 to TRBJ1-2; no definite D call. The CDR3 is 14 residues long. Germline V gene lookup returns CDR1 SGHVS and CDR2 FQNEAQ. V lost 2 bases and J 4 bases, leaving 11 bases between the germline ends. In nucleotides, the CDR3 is TGTGCCAGCAGCTTATCAGGTCAGGTCTATGGCTACACCTTC. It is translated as CASSLSGQVYGYTF.

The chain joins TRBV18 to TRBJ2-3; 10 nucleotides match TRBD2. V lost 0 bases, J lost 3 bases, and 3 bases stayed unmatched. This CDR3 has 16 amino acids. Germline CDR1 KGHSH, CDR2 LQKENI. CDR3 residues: CASSPPLSGGTDTQYF. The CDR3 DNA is TGTGCCAGCTCACCACCGCTTAGCGGGGGGACAGATACGCAGTATTTT.

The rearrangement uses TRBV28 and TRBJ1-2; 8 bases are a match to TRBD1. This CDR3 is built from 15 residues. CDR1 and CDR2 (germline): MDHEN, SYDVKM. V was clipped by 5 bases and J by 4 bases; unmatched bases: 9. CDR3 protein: CASSELQGGFYGYTF. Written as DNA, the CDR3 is TGTGCCAGCAGTGAGTTACAGGGGGGCTTCTATGGCTACACCTTC.